These 2 T cell receptor beta chains were sequenced from one sample in a study of OX40 agonist ivuxolimab in advanced cancers. Profiled with immunoSEQ multiplex PCR; TCRdb holds only in-frame clones, not every one. The data show approximately 75,000 clones, with roughly 78% seen just once and approximately 5% held by the top ten. The starting material was CD4+ or CD8+ T cells sorted from blood, obtained in a trial of the OX40 agonist ivuxolimab. These receptors came from an adult with an advanced solid tumor such as melanoma, head and neck, liver or kidney cancer.

J is TRBJ1-3 and V is TRBV6-4, with TRBD1 matching 7 bases. This CDR3 region has 17 residues. Trimming at V came to 7 bases and at J to 0 bases, leaving 12 bases not matched to a gene. CDR1 is MRHNA, CDR2 SNTAGT, per germline. The CDR3 DNA sequence: TGTGCCAGCATCCCGAAGGGGGCGAAGGGCTCTGGAAACACCATATATTTT. Translated: CASIPKGAKGSGNTIYF.

CDR3 residues: CASSLGPKETQYF. Written as DNA, the CDR3 is TGTGCCAGCAGCTTGGGTCCTAAAGAGACCCAGTACTTC. V usage is TRBV7-2 and J usage is TRBJ2-5; D uncertain. V gave up 3 bases and J gave up 3 bases, with 8 bases separating them. CDR3 length: 13 residues. Germline CDR1 is SGHTA and CDR2 is FQGNSA. The entire variable domain, with the rest obtained from reference TRBV7-2 and TRBJ2-5, is as follows: GAGVSQSPSNKVTEKGKDVELRCDPISGHTALYWYRQSLGQGLEFLIYFQGNSAPDKSGLPSDRFSAERTGGSVSTLTIQRTQQEDSAVYLCASSLGPKETQYFGPGTRLLVL.